The present TCR beta chain was sequenced within a study of spatial heterogeneity in lung cancer. This clonotype was found a few times. CDR1 and CDR2 (germline): LGHNA, YNFKEQ. V lost 0 bases, J lost 7 bases, and 11 bases stayed unmatched. This CDR3 spans 16 amino acids. A single record per CDR3 protein comes from TCRdb applying MiXCR to the 5' RACE reads. The sample holds 35,000 to 45,000 distinct CDR3 sequences, roughly 5.2% seen once. Stated time point: sample taken at primary tumor resection. Sequencing was performed on whole RNA extracted from tumor and nontumor lung tissue, or from frozen PBMC, and the material was left unsorted.

Source: PBMCs, taken at surgery. The chain recombines TRBV4-2 with TRBJ2-5; 7 positions agree with TRBD2. The clonotype was recovered from a female donor with early-stage non-small cell lung cancer. CDR3 residues: CASSQELAWTGATQYF. The DNA for the CDR3 is TGTGCCAGCAGCCAAGAACTAGCGTGGACCGGGGCGACCCAGTACTTC.